Below, one TCR beta chain is given with its context. Its antigen is undetermined. The time point is: cycle 4 day 1 (C4D1), after 5 to 7 weeks of nivolumab. Each of the patients experienced relapse following autologous stem cell transplantation, and their brentuximab vedotin exposure differed. The data are from a study of PD-1 blockade in classical Hodgkin lymphoma. Study-level points and caveats: Newly diagnosed and completely responding patients shared comparable baseline diversity. With CD4+ cells, TCR diversity rose significantly by C4D1, but not with CD8+ cells.

With V trimmed by 6 bases and J by 6 bases, 5 bases remained unmatched. CDR3 length: 14 residues. Looked up from germline, CDR1 is MNHNY and CDR2 is SVGAGI (reference sequence). Generated by immunoSEQ multiplex PCR, the TCRdb table keeps only in-frame clones and is missing some. The table records approximately 96,000 clones, about 92% of them present only once. The V and J genes are TRBV6-6 and TRBJ2-1, with 10 bases fitting TRBD2. The source material was peripheral blood mononuclear cells (PBMCs), sampled before the fourth cycle of nivolumab. The receptor's source is a human donor with classical Hodgkin lymphoma. CDR3 protein: CASSLSGRGNEQFF. The CDR3 bases are TGTGCCAGCAGCCTGAGCGGGAGGGGCAATGAGCAGTTCTTC.